This entry lists 29 T cell receptor beta chains sequenced from one sample in a study of monozygotic twins with inflammatory bowel disease. TCRdb reprocessed the 5' RACE reads and keeps a single row for each CDR3 protein, giving no DNA. The sample has 210,000 or so distinct CDR3 sequences, and its top ten clones hold 6% to 9%. The sequenced material came from blood. These receptors all come from a human donor with ulcerative colitis or Crohn's disease, or a healthy co-twin of an affected twin (not recorded which).

The chain links TRBV5-1 to TRBJ2-1; TCRdb returns TRBD2, unconfirmable since there is no DNA. CDR3 size: 17 residues. Germline CDR1 is SGHRS and CDR2 is YFSETQ. The CDR3 sequence is CASSPPLTSGTQNEQFF.

The J gene is TRBJ2-7, the V gene TRBV7-2; TCRdb's assignment of TRBD1 cannot be checked, as there is no DNA. Germline-derived CDR1 and CDR2 are SGHTA and FQGNSA. This CDR3 is built from 14 residues. The CDR3 reads CASSLNQGTHEQYF.

V usage is TRBV4-2 and J usage is TRBJ1-2. The germline CDR1 and CDR2 sequences are LGHNA and YNFKEQ. This CDR3 has 15 residues. The CDR3 region is CASSKSGLHDYGYTF.

The chain employs TRBV7-2 and TRBJ1-1. Germline CDR1 SGHTA, CDR2 FQGNSA. The CDR3 consists of 12 residues. CDR3 residues: CATTRQNTEAFF.

J is TRBJ2-2 and V is TRBV20-1; TCRdb names TRBD2, which stays unverified in the absence of DNA. Germline values: CDR1 DFQATT, CDR2 SNEGSKA (reference sequence). The CDR3 length is 13 residues. The CDR3 is CSARGGLPGELFF.

The V gene is TRBV29-1, the J gene TRBJ2-3; the TRBD1 assignment by TCRdb is unverifiable without DNA. This CDR3 comprises 14 residues. Germline V CDR1 and CDR2: SQVTM, ANQGSEA. This CDR3 reads CSGTSGRGTDTQYF.

V usage is TRBV5-1 and J usage is TRBJ2-1; TCRdb calls TRBD2, which cannot be checked without DNA. CDR1 is SGHRS, CDR2 YFSETQ, per germline. This CDR3 is built from 19 residues. The CDR3 here is CASSLVPPSGGRDGNEQFF.

The rearrangement links TRBV9 to TRBJ1-1; TCRdb indicates TRBD1, and absent DNA this call remains unverified. Germline CDR1 is SGDLS and CDR2 is YYNGEE. The CDR3 consists of 14 residues. The chain's CDR3 is CASSVDRGNTEAFF. The full variable domain, its missing parts supplied by reference TRBV9 and TRBJ1-1, is DSGVTQTPKHLITATGQRVTLRCSPRSGDLSVYWYQQSLDQGLQFLIQYYNGEERAKGNILERFSAQQFPDLHSELNLSSLELGDSALYFCASSVDRGNTEAFFGQGTRLTVV.

This chain links TRBV4-2 with TRBJ2-2; TCRdb gives TRBD1 as the D gene, but with no DNA this cannot be confirmed. The length of the CDR3 is 15 residues. CDR1 and CDR2 from the germline V gene are LGHNA and YNFKEQ. CDR3 region: CASSQPDTGLGELFF.

The chain employs TRBV12-3 or TRBV12-4 and TRBJ1-1; there is no DNA to check the TCRdb D call of TRBD1. The CDR3 totals 13 residues. This CDR3 is CASSFQGLAEAFF.

The chain links TRBV6-6 to TRBJ1-1. Germline values: CDR1 MNHNY, CDR2 SVGAGI (reference sequence). The CDR3 runs to 12 residues. CDR3 loop: CASSYGNTGAFF.

V gene TRBV6-5 combines with J gene TRBJ2-3. Germline CDR1 MNHEY, CDR2 SVGAGI. The CDR3 runs to 12 residues. The CDR3 protein is CASRDPSNTQYF.

V usage is TRBV12-3 or TRBV12-4 and J usage is TRBJ2-2; the D call of TRBD2 rests on TCRdb alone, since no DNA is present to check it. The CDR3 is made up of 13 amino acids. The CDR3 is CASTPSRVGELFF.

This rearrangement joins TRBV11-2 to TRBJ2-1; TCRdb gives TRBD1 as the D gene, but with no DNA this cannot be confirmed. CDR1 and CDR2 (germline): SGHAT, FQNNGV. The CDR3 loop spans 14 amino acids. CDR3 sequence: CASSWTGKDSLSFF.

The V gene is TRBV5-1, the J gene TRBJ2-7; the TCRdb D gene call, TRBD1, has no DNA to confirm it. Germline loops: CDR1 SGHRS, CDR2 YFSETQ. The length of the CDR3 is 13 residues. The CDR3 is CASSPWGTYEQYF.

The rearrangement joins TRBV5-6 to TRBJ2-1; the D call from TCRdb, TRBD1, cannot be confirmed without DNA. CDR3 length: 15 amino acids. Germline V gene sequence: CDR1 SGHDT, CDR2 YYEEEE. CDR3 sequence reads: CASSDRTVLGNEQFF.

The J gene is TRBJ1-4, the V gene TRBV10-3. This CDR3 spans 16 amino acids. CDR1 is ENHRY, CDR2 SYGVKD, per germline. The CDR3 here is CAISESYGATNEKLFF.

The V and J genes are TRBV9 and TRBJ2-7; the D call of TRBD1 rests on TCRdb alone, since no DNA is present to check it. Germline CDR1 reads SGDLS; CDR2 reads YYNGEE. This CDR3 has 17 amino acids. The CDR3 protein is CASSVGDTGQGLYEQYF. The full variable domain, completed using reference TRBV9 and TRBJ2-7, is DSGVTQTPKHLITATGQRVTLRCSPRSGDLSVYWYQQSLDQGLQFLIQYYNGEERAKGNILERFSAQQFPDLHSELNLSSLELGDSALYFCASSVGDTGQGLYEQYFGPGTRLTVT.

The chain couples TRBV6-1 to TRBJ1-5; TCRdb picks TRBD1, but there is no DNA to check that call. Per the germline V gene, CDR1 is MNHNS and CDR2 is SASEGT. The length of the CDR3 is 14 residues. CDR3 loop: CASSVQGSGQPQHF.

The rearrangement uses TRBV20-1 and TRBJ1-4; the TCRdb D gene call, TRBD1, has no DNA to confirm it. This CDR3 contains 13 residues. Germline loops: CDR1 DFQATT, CDR2 SNEGSKA (reference sequence). The CDR3 protein is CSARTTATEKLFF.

The chain couples TRBV30 to TRBJ2-7; TCRdb's D call, TRBD1, is unchecked because there is no DNA. Germline V CDR1 and CDR2: GTSNPN, SVGIG (reference sequence). This CDR3 has 12 residues. Here the CDR3 reads CAWTTGPGMQYF.

The rearrangement uses TRBV10-2 and TRBJ2-3; the TRBD2 assignment by TCRdb is unverifiable without DNA. CDR3 size: 14 residues. Germline-derived CDR1 and CDR2 are WSHSY and SAAADI. This chain's CDR3 is CASRRGGPTDTQYF.

The rearrangement uses TRBV7-3 and TRBJ2-5; TCRdb's D call, TRBD1, is unchecked because there is no DNA. CDR3 length: 14 residues. CDR1 is SGHTA, CDR2 FQGTGA, per germline. Here the CDR3 reads CASSPLGGEETQYF.

The chain recombines TRBV20-1 with TRBJ1-1; TCRdb picks TRBD1, but there is no DNA to check that call. Germline-derived CDR1 and CDR2 are DFQATT and SNEGSKA (reference sequence). The CDR3 spans 15 residues. CDR3 amino acids: CSANRDRIFDTEAFF.

The rearrangement joins TRBV25-1 to TRBJ1-4; TCRdb's D call, TRBD1, is unchecked because there is no DNA. The CDR3 is 15 residues long. Germline-derived CDR1 and CDR2 are MGHDK and SYGVNS. CDR3 loop: CASSEGGGRGAKLFF.

V and J are TRBV10-3 and TRBJ1-2; there is no DNA to check the TCRdb D call of TRBD1. The CDR3 covers 14 residues. Germline CDR1 and CDR2: ENHRY and SYGVKD. The CDR3 region is CAIRDDSRYYGYTF.

The rearrangement joins TRBV5-4 to TRBJ1-2; TCRdb returns TRBD1, unconfirmable since there is no DNA. Looked up from germline, CDR1 is SGHNT and CDR2 is YYREEE (reference sequence). CDR3 length equals 13 residues. CDR3: CASSLDRTPGETF. The whole variable domain, filled in from reference TRBV5-4 and TRBJ1-2, reads ETGVTQSPTHLIKTRGQQVTLRCSSQSGHNTVSWYQQALGQGPQFIFQYYREEENGRGNFPPRFSGLQFPNYSSELNVNALELDDSALYLCASSLDRTPGETFGSGTRLTVV.

The chain couples TRBV5-1 to TRBJ2-5. In germline, CDR1 is SGHRS, CDR2 YFSETQ. The CDR3 extends over 12 amino acids. CDR3 in amino acids: CASSQEQETQYF.

The V and J genes are TRBV6-2 or TRBV6-3 and TRBJ1-1; the TCRdb call, TRBD1, lacks DNA for checking. This CDR3 spans 14 amino acids. Germline CDR1 reads MNHEY; CDR2 reads SVGEGT. This CDR3 reads CASSWGRKNTEAFF.